The clone carrying this TCR beta chain was found once. Treatment: preoperative locoregional IRX-2 cytokine immunotherapy. Samples came from a phase Ib trial of preoperative locoregional IRX-2 cytokine immunotherapy. Data came from immunoSEQ multiplex PCR; TCRdb stores just in-frame clones and leaves some out. The data contain 30,000 or so clones, about 90% of them singletons. This specimen comes from a study of preoperative IRX-2 immunotherapy in early breast cancer. The clonotype was recovered from a human donor with breast cancer. This material was collected from a patient treated with IRX-2 immunotherapy.

As DNA, the CDR3 is TGTGCCAGCAGCTTAGTTGGGACAGGGGGGAGAAACATTCAGTACTTC. Translation gives CASSLVGTGGRNIQYF. The rearrangement joins TRBV11-2 to TRBJ2-4; 11 nucleotides align to TRBD1. Germline V gene lookup returns CDR1 SGHAT and CDR2 FQNNGV. This CDR3 has 16 amino acids. Trimming took 1 base from V and 6 from J; bases not matched to a gene: 5.